This T cell receptor (beta chain) was sequenced during a study of blood T cells in healthy people across ages. CDR3 length: 12 amino acids. Germline-derived CDR1 and CDR2 are KGHDR and SFDVKD. A J-beta primer mix and a sample-barcoded 5' primer were used in a second PCR of roughly 6 to 12 cycles. Researchers report that each sample yielded at least 3 million CDR3-containing paired-end reads. TCRdb processed the 5' RACE reads anew with MiXCR; each CDR3 protein has one entry. The profile covers under 1,000,000 distinct CDR3 sequences, with around half appearing a single time and roughly 20% taken by the ten largest. Per individual sample, total RNA of at least 5 micrograms was extracted.

The sample comprised blood. The V call is TRBV24-1, the J call TRBJ2-7; no clear D gene. The J call may be wrong; the DNA end is better matched by TRBJ2-5. The TCR was taken from a man older than 75 in good health. Written as DNA, the CDR3 is TGTGCCACCAGTGATGTAGAAGAGACCCAGTACTTC. Residues: CATSDVEETQYF.